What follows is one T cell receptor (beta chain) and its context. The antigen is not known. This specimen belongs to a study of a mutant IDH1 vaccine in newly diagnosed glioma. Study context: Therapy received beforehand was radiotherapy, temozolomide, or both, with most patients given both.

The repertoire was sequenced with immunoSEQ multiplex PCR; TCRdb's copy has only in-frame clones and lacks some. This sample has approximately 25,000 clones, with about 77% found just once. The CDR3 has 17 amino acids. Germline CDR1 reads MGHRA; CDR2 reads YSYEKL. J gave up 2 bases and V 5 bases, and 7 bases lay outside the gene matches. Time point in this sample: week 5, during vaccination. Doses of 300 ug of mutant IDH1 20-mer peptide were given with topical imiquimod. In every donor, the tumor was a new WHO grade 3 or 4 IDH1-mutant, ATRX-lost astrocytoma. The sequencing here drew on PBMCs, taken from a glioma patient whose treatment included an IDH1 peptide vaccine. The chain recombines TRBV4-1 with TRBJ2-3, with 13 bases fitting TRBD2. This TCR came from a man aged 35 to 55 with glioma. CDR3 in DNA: TGCGCCAGCAGCTCGGGACTAGCGGGACCCTTCACAGATACGCAGTATTTT. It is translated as CASSSGLAGPFTDTQYF.